These 5 T cell receptor beta chains were sequenced from one sample in a study of blood T cell repertoires in COVID-19. Clones were sequenced by immunoSEQ multiplex PCR, and TCRdb holds only the in-frame ones, with some missing. This sample has approximately 50,000 clones, with 65% to 90% found just once. Sequenced material: peripheral blood. Receptors were obtained from a human donor in a cohort sampled during active COVID-19.

The chain carries TRBV5-1 and TRBJ1-2; D not certain. Trimming took off 0 bases at V and 4 bases at J, with 10 bases between the two ends. The CDR3 loop spans 14 amino acids. CDR1 and CDR2 from the germline V gene are SGHRS and YFSETQ. CDR3: CASSLDSRSYGYTF. The CDR3 region has the DNA TGCGCCAGCAGCTTGGACAGCCGAAGCTATGGCTACACCTTC.

The rearrangement uses TRBV19 and TRBJ2-3; 12 positions agree with TRBD2. The CDR3 is 16 residues long. CDR1 LNHDA and CDR2 SQIVND come from the germline V gene (reference sequence). V was clipped by 5 bases and J by 5 bases; unmatched bases: 8. The CDR3 protein is CASSLGLAGRGDTQYF. As DNA, the CDR3 is TGTGCCAGTAGTCTCGGACTAGCGGGAAGAGGAGATACGCAGTATTTT.

The V gene is TRBV12-2, the J gene TRBJ1-1; the D call TRBD1 from the table was never checked on the DNA. TRBV12-2 is a known pseudogene. The CDR3 consists of 16 residues. The chain's CDR3 is CASRFVLTDPNTEAFF. For the CDR3, the DNA is TGTGCAAGTCGCTTTGTACTGACAGATCCGAACACTGAAGCTTTCTTT.

V usage is TRBV12-3 or TRBV12-4 and J usage is TRBJ2-1; D unclear. This CDR3 has 12 residues. The ends were cut back, 6 bases at V and 6 bases at J, with 9 bases in the middle. The CDR3: CASSTLGNEQFF. For the CDR3, the DNA is TGTGCCAGCAGCACTCTAGGCAATGAGCAGTTCTTC.

This chain joins TRBV5-4 and TRBJ2-1; 8 bases align to TRBD1. The CDR3 runs 15 residues. Germline V gene sequence: CDR1 SGHNT, CDR2 YYREEE (reference sequence). Trimming took 4 bases from V and 6 from J; bases not matched to a gene: 9. DNA for the CDR3: TGTGCCAGCAGCCGTGGACAGGGAAGGGGCAATGAGCAGTTCTTC. Amino acids: CASSRGQGRGNEQFF. The full variable domain, its missing parts supplied by reference TRBV5-4 and TRBJ2-1, is ETGVTQSPTHLIKTRGQQVTLRCSSQSGHNTVSWYQQALGQGPQFIFQYYREEENGRGNFPPRFSGLQFPNYSSELNVNALELDDSALYLCASSRGQGRGNEQFFGPGTRLTVL.